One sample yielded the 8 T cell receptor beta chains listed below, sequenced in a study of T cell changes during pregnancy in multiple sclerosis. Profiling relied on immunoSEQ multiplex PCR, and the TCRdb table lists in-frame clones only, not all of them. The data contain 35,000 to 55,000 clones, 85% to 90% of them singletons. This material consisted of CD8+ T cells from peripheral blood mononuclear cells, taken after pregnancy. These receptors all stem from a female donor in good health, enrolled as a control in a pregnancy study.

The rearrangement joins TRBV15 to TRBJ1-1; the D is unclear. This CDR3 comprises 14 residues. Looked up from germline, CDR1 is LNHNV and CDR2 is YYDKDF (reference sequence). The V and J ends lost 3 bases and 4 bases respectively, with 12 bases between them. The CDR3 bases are TGTGCCACCAGCAGTAGGCAGGCCGGCACTGAAGCTTTCTTT. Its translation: CATSSRQAGTEAFF.

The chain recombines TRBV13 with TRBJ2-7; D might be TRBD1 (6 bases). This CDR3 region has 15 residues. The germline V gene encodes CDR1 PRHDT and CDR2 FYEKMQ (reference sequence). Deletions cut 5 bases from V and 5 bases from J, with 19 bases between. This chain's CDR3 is CASSKNRVPLDEQYF. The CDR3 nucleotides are TGTGCCAGCAGCAAAAACAGGGTCCCACTAGACGAGCAGTACTTC.

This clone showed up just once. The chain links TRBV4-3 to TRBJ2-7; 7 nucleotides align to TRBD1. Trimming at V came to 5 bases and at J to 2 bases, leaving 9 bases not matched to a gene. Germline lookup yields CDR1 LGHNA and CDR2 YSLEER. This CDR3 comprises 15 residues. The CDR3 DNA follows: TGCGCCAGCAGCTCTTCAACAGGGGATCCCTACGAGCAGTACTTC. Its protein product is CASSSSTGDPYEQYF.

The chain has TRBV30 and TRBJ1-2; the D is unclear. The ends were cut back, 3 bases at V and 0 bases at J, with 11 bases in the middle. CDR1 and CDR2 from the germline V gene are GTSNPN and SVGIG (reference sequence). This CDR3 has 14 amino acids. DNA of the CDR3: TGTGCCTGGAGGGTGGCGGGAGCTAACTATGGCTACACCTTC. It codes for CAWRVAGANYGYTF.

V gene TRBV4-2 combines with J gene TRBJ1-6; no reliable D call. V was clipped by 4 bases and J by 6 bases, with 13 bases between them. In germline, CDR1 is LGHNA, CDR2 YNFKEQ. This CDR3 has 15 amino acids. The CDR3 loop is CASSRDGDLNSPLHF. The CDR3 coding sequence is TGTGCCAGCAGCCGAGACGGAGACCTTAATTCACCCCTCCACTTT.

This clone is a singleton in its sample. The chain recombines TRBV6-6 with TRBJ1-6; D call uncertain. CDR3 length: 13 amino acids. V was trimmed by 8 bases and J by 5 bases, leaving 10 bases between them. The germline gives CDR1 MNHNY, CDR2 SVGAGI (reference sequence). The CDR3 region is CASGEQDNSPLHF. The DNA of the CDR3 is TGTGCCAGCGGGGAGCAAGATAATTCACCCCTCCACTTT.

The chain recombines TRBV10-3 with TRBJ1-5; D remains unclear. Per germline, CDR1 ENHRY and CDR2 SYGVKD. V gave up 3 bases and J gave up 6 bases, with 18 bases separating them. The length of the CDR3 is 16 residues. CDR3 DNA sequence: TGTGCCATCAGTGAAACCGGTAGGACGGCGGGTCAGCCCCAGCATTTT. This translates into CAISETGRTAGQPQHF.

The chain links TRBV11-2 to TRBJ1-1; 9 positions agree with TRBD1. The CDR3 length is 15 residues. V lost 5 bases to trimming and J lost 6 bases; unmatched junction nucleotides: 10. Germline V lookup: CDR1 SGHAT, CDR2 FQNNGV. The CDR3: CASSPHGQGFSEAFF. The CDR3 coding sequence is TGTGCCAGCAGCCCACACGGACAGGGGTTTTCTGAAGCTTTCTTT.